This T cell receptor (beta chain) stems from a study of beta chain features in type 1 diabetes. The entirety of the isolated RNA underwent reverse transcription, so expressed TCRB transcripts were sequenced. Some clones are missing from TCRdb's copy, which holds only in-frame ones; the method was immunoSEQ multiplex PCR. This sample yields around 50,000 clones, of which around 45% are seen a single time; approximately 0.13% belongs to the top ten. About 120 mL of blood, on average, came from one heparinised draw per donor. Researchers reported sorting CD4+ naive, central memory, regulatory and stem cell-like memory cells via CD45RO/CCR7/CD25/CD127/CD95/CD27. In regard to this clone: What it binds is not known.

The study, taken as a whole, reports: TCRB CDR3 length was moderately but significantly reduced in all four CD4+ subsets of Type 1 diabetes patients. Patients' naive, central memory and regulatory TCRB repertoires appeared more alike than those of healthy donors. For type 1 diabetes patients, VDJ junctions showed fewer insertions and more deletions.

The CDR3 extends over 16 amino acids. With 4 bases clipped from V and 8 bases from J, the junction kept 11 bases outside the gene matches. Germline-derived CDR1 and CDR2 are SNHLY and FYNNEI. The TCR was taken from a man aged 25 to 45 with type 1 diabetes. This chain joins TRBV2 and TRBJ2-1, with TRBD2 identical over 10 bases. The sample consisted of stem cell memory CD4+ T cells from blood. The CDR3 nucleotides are TGTGCCAGCAGTGGGGCGGCTAGCGGGAGCTTAGATGAGCAGTTCTTC. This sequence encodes CASSGAASGSLDEQFF.